This T cell receptor beta chain was recorded in a study of blood T cell repertoires in COVID-19. Overall study context: Nucleic acid was either cDNA or gDNA, and it came from T cells, B-cell-depleted T cells, or PBMCs.

Study processing details: Researchers report that nucleated cell counts were estimated from reference gene primer amplification. The protocol was immunoSEQ multiplex PCR, while the TCRdb copy is restricted to in-frame clones and leaves out a portion. V, J and clone size were drawn from that table, and D and trimming were deduced from the DNA. The repertoire includes 45,000 to 55,000 clones, more than 75% of them detected once, and 20% to 25% sits in the top ten. The count of this clone is one. Looked up from germline, CDR1 is SQVTM and CDR2 is ANQGSEA. This CDR3 is built from 15 residues. J lost 4 bases, V lost 4 bases, and 9 bases had no gene match.

The sequencing input was peripheral blood. This TCR was recovered from a woman older than 75 with acute or convalescent COVID-19. The chain has TRBV29-1 and TRBJ1-3, with 8 nucleotides matching TRBD1. The DNA of the CDR3 is TGCAGCGTTGGGACAGGGACCCACCTGGGAAACACCATATATTTT. This translates into CSVGTGTHLGNTIYF.